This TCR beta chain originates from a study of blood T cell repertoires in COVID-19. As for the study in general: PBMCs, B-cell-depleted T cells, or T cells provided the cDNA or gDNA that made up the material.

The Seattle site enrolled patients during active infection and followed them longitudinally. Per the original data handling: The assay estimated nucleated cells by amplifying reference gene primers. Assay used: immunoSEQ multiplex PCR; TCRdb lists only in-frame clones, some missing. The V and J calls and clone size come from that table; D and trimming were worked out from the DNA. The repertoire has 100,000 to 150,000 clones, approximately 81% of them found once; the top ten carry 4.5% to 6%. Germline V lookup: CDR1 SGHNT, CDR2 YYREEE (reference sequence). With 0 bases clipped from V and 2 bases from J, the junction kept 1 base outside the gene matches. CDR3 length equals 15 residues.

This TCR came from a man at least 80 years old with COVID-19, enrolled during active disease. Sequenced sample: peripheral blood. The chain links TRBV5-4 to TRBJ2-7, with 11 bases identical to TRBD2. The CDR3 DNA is TGTGCCAGCAGCTTGGTTAGCGGGAGGGCCTACGAGCAGTACTTC. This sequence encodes CASSLVSGRAYEQYF.